This T cell receptor (beta chain) was identified during a study of T cells after yellow fever vaccination. MiXCR, run by TCRdb on the 5' RACE reads, gives a single entry per CDR3 protein. The sample has just under 600,000 distinct CDR3 sequences; roughly 13% are singletons. V lost 4 bases, J lost 0 bases, and 13 bases lay in between. Germline V gene sequence: CDR1 MGHDK, CDR2 SYGVNS. This CDR3 comprises 16 residues. Here the sequenced sample was PBMCs, taken on the day of the yellow fever booster vaccination. The V call is TRBV25-1, the J call TRBJ2-1; D possibly corresponds to TRBD2 (5 bases). The source is a man younger than 45 who received the YFV17D yellow fever vaccine. In nucleotides, the CDR3 is TGTGCCAGCAGTGCCATCGACTACACCTCCTACAATGAGCAGTTCTTC. Protein: CASSAIDYTSYNEQFF.